Below are 32 T cell receptor beta chains sequenced from a single sample in a study of shared clonotypes between healthy human individuals. Naive CD8 populations comprised CD45RO-negative cells positively selected for CCR7, excluding terminally differentiated effector memory CD45RA+ cells. Using immunoSEQ multiplex PCR, the repertoire was profiled, and TCRdb retains in-frame clones only, with some absent. The sample records about 2.2 million clones, 85% to 95% being singletons. Sequencing used naive CD8+ T cells from PBMCs. Every receptor here comes from a man in his late teens or twenties in good health. Some clones in this sample may be carry-over from other donors' samples.

The chain combines TRBV7-2 with TRBJ2-3; D may be TRBD1 or TRBD2 (6 bases each). Germline V CDR1 and CDR2: SGHTA, FQGNSA. The CDR3 totals 15 residues. With 4 bases removed from V and 5 bases from J, the gap between germline ends came to 16 bases. The CDR3 here is CASSSTSGGRDTQYF. The CDR3, as DNA: TGTGCCAGCAGCTCTACTAGTGGGGGGCGAGATACGCAGTATTTT.

This CDR3 reads CASIGTGTYNEQFF. The CDR3 DNA is TGTGCCAGCATTGGGACAGGGACCTACAATGAGCAGTTCTTC. This chain joins TRBV28 and TRBJ2-1; 9 bases agree with TRBD1. Germline-derived CDR1 and CDR2 are MDHEN and SYDVKM. The CDR3 consists of 14 residues. The V gene end was trimmed by 7 bases and the J gene end by 2 bases; junction bases not matched to a gene: 3. Full variable domain (remainder filled in from reference TRBV28 and TRBJ2-1): DVKVTQSSRYLVKRTGEKVFLECVQDMDHENMFWYRQDPGLGLRLIYFSYDVKMKEKGDIPEGYSVSREKKERFSLILESASTNQTSMYLCASIGTGTYNEQFFGPGTRLTVL.

The rearrangement uses TRBV27 and TRBJ2-1; D might be TRBD1 (5 bases). This CDR3 spans 15 amino acids. The V gene lost 0 bases and the J gene lost 6 bases, with 12 bases spanning the gap. Per the germline V gene, CDR1 is MNHEY and CDR2 is SMNVEV (reference sequence). The CDR3 reads CASSLSRVSPNEQFF. For the CDR3, the DNA is TGTGCCAGCAGTTTATCCAGGGTTTCCCCCAATGAGCAGTTCTTC.

The chain carries TRBV7-9 and TRBJ2-4; 7 bases line up with TRBD1. Germline V CDR1 and CDR2: SEHNR, FQNEAQ (reference sequence). The ends lost 4 bases at V and 0 bases at J; junction bases unmatched: 6. CDR3 length: 16 residues. Here the CDR3 reads CASSYGQGEAKNIQYF. CDR3 in DNA: TGTGCCAGCAGCTACGGTCAGGGGGAAGCCAAAAACATTCAGTACTTC.

V is TRBV25-1 and J is TRBJ2-1; D possibly corresponds to TRBD1 (5 bases). There are 14 residues in the CDR3. V was shortened by 8 bases and J by 5 bases, with 16 bases between the two germline ends. Germline values: CDR1 MGHDK, CDR2 SYGVNS. Here the CDR3 reads CASVAGSLDNEQFF. The CDR3 DNA reads as TGTGCCAGCGTGGCAGGGTCCCTAGACAATGAGCAGTTCTTC.

The chain joins TRBV10-3 to TRBJ2-1; tentative D call: TRBD1 (6 bases). V lost 0 bases to trimming and J lost 3 bases, with 12 bases between them. The CDR3 sequence is 16 residues long. The germline CDR1 and CDR2 sequences are ENHRY and SYGVKD. DNA for the CDR3: TGTGCCATCAGTGAGTCAGTCAGGGGCCTCTACAATGAGCAGTTCTTC. As protein: CAISESVRGLYNEQFF.

The rearrangement uses TRBV13 and TRBJ2-1, with 7 bases lining up with TRBD1. With V trimmed by 6 bases and J by 4 bases, 9 bases remained unmatched. The length of the CDR3 is 15 residues. CDR1 is PRHDT and CDR2 is FYEKMQ in the germline V gene (reference sequence). As DNA, the CDR3 is TGTGCCAGCAGACCGGGACAGAGGATGTACAATGAGCAGTTCTTC. Translating it yields CASRPGQRMYNEQFF. The whole variable domain, remainder taken from reference TRBV13 and TRBJ2-1, is AAGVIQSPRHLIKEKRETATLKCYPIPRHDTVYWYQQGPGQDPQFLISFYEKMQSDKGSIPDRFSAQQFSDYHSELNMSSLELGDSALYFCASRPGQRMYNEQFFGPGTRLTVL.

The chain combines TRBV7-9 with TRBJ2-7; D call uncertain. The ends were cut back, 5 bases at V and 1 base at J, with 15 bases in the middle. CDR3 size: 15 residues. CDR1 and CDR2 from the germline V gene are SEHNR and FQNEAQ (reference sequence). The CDR3 protein is CASSAPVGGSYEQYF. The CDR3 coding sequence is TGTGCCAGCAGCGCGCCGGTCGGCGGATCCTACGAGCAGTACTTC.

On this clone: This CDR3 is also generated by other DNA sequences in the sample. The rearrangement joins TRBV6-1 to TRBJ2-5; the match to TRBD1 covers 12 bases. This CDR3 has 14 residues. Germline CDR1 MNHNS, CDR2 SASEGT. Trimming removed 6 bases from V and 4 bases from J; junction bases left unmatched: 3. CDR3 DNA: TGTGCCAGCAGAGGGACAGGGGGCGGAGAGACCCAGTACTTC. Encoded protein: CASRGTGGGETQYF.

This rearrangement joins TRBV9 to TRBJ1-1; TRBD1 agrees at 9 bases. CDR1 SGDLS and CDR2 YYNGEE come from the germline V gene. CDR3 size: 15 residues. V trimming: 4 bases; J trimming: 3 bases; junction bases outside the gene matches: 7. The CDR3 DNA follows: TGTGCCAGCAGCACGTCGACAGGGGGGTACACTGAAGCTTTCTTT. It translates to CASSTSTGGYTEAFF.

This clone was counted a single time. J is TRBJ2-7 and V is TRBV28, with 7 nucleotides matching TRBD2. Germline trimming cut 10 bases from V and 5 bases from J; bases unmatched to any gene: 14. The CDR3 loop spans 14 amino acids. Germline CDR1 and CDR2: MDHEN and SYDVKM. The CDR3 coding sequence is TGTGCCACCCGTTCGGCGGGGGATTACCACGAGCAGTACTTC. Translation gives CATRSAGDYHEQYF.

The chain has TRBV7-9 and TRBJ2-7, with TRBD1 as a possible D gene (6 bases). V was cut by 5 bases and J by 4 bases, with 15 bases left in between. This CDR3 has 14 amino acids. Germline assignment: CDR1 SEHNR and CDR2 FQNEAQ (reference sequence). CDR3 loop: CASSPGVSSYEQYF. In DNA, the CDR3 is TGTGCCAGCAGCCCAGGGGTTAGCTCTTACGAGCAGTACTTC.

The V gene is TRBV30, the J gene TRBJ1-1; D remains unclear. Germline-derived CDR1 and CDR2 are GTSNPN and SVGIG (reference sequence). The CDR3 contains 13 residues. Trimming took off 0 bases at V and 4 bases at J, with 9 bases between the two ends. CDR3 protein: CAWSVSALTEAFF. For the CDR3, the DNA is TGTGCCTGGAGTGTTTCAGCTCTCACTGAAGCTTTCTTT.

The chain joins TRBV9 to TRBJ2-3; perhaps D is TRBD1 or TRBD2 (5 bases each). There are 17 residues in the CDR3. V dropped 2 bases and J dropped 0 bases, with 16 bases sitting between them. Per germline, CDR1 SGDLS and CDR2 YYNGEE. CDR3 amino acids: CASSVYPGPSSTDTQYF. In nucleotides, the CDR3 is TGTGCCAGCAGCGTTTACCCGGGGCCATCTAGCACAGATACGCAGTATTTT.

The V call is TRBV21-1, the J call TRBJ2-3; no check of the table's D call, TRBD2, against the DNA was made. TRBV21-1 is a known pseudogene. The CDR3 is made up of 17 amino acids. The CDR3 reads CASSKATSGRGPDTQYF. The CDR3 coding sequence is TGTGCCAGCAGCAAAGCGACTAGCGGGAGGGGCCCAGATACGCAGTATTTT.

DNA for the CDR3: TGTGCCAGCAGCGGGGGTCAGGTCCGGCCTACAGGGGGCTACAATCAGCCCCAGCATTTT. Translation: CASSGGQVRPTGGYNQPQHF. The chain joins TRBV9 to TRBJ1-5, with 9 bases identical to TRBD1. Germline V CDR1 and CDR2: SGDLS, YYNGEE. The CDR3 loop spans 20 amino acids. V was clipped by 3 bases and J by 3 bases; unmatched bases: 19.

V usage is TRBV4-1 and J usage is TRBJ2-2, with TRBD1 as a possible D gene (6 bases). The ends were cut back, 2 bases at V and 5 bases at J, with 9 bases in the middle. CDR3 length: 14 amino acids. The germline CDR1 and CDR2 sequences are MGHRA and YSYEKL. The DNA of the CDR3 is TGCGCCAGCAGCCAAAAGACAGGTACCGGGGAGCTGTTTTTT. Protein product: CASSQKTGTGELFF.

The chain uses TRBV10-1 and TRBJ2-7; the match to TRBD2 covers 11 bases. There are 14 residues in the CDR3. CDR1 WNHNN and CDR2 SYGVQD come from the germline V gene (reference sequence). The ends lost 5 bases at V and 7 bases at J; junction bases unmatched: 7. The DNA for the CDR3 is TGCGCCAGCAGTCCACTAGCGGGAGCGTTAGAGCAGTACTTC. It is translated as CASSPLAGALEQYF.

The chain uses TRBV11-2 and TRBJ1-1; 9 nucleotides agree with TRBD1. CDR1 is SGHAT and CDR2 is FQNNGV in the germline V gene. The CDR3 is 16 residues long. V trimming: 6 bases; J trimming: 0 bases; junction bases outside the gene matches: 8. The CDR3 here is CASRGRTGDLNTEAFF. DNA of the CDR3: TGTGCCAGCAGGGGACGGACAGGGGATTTGAACACTGAAGCTTTCTTT.

This chain links TRBV27 with TRBJ1-1, with D perhaps matching TRBD1 (5 bases). Per the germline V gene, CDR1 is MNHEY and CDR2 is SMNVEV (reference sequence). Trimming cost V 7 bases and J 1 base, with 13 bases left between them. The CDR3 runs 14 residues. DNA of the CDR3: TGTGCCAGCACAGTGTCCGGGGGGAACACTGAAGCTTTCTTT. The encoded protein is CASTVSGGNTEAFF.

The rearrangement uses TRBV21-1 and TRBJ2-7; no check of the table's D call, TRBD2, against the DNA was made. TRBV21-1 is a known pseudogene. The CDR3 sequence is 16 residues long. The CDR3 here is CASSSRRPGLRYEQYF. The CDR3 DNA is TGTGCCAGCAGCAGCAGAAGACCGGGACTCCGTTACGAGCAGTACTTC.

This chain links TRBV27 with TRBJ2-7, with a possible D match to TRBD2 (5 bases). Trimming took off 4 bases at V and 5 bases at J, with 15 bases between the two ends. CDR1 and CDR2 (germline): MNHEY, SMNVEV (reference sequence). The length of the CDR3 is 14 residues. CDR3: CASSWRPLYDEQYF. CDR3 DNA: TGTGCCAGCAGTTGGAGGCCCCTTTACGACGAGCAGTACTTC.

V is TRBV5-6 and J is TRBJ2-5, with D uncertain. This CDR3 region has 14 residues. V shed 2 bases and J shed 1 base, with 9 bases lying between them. Germline values: CDR1 SGHDT, CDR2 YYEEEE. The CDR3 DNA reads as TGTGCCAGCAGCTTCAGCGTCCTCCAAGAGACCCAGTACTTC. Translating it yields CASSFSVLQETQYF.

The CDR3 DNA follows: TGTGCCAGCAAAAAAACGTCGAGCCCATCTAACTATGGCTACACCTTC. Protein product: CASKKTSSPSNYGYTF. This sequence joins TRBV2 and TRBJ1-2, with D uncertain. The length of the CDR3 is 16 residues. Between the trimmed V and J ends, which lost 7 bases and 0 bases, there was a span of 18 bases. Germline CDR1 is SNHLY and CDR2 is FYNNEI.

The table lists this clone with a count of one. The chain is built from TRBV7-9 and TRBJ2-1; tentatively, D is TRBD2 (6 bases). Germline CDR1 SEHNR, CDR2 FQNEAQ (reference sequence). Between the trimmed V and J ends, which lost 11 bases and 8 bases, there was a span of 7 bases. The length of the CDR3 is 9 residues. CDR3 loop: CAGGYEQFF. In DNA form, the CDR3 reads TGTGCCGGGGGGTATGAGCAGTTCTTC. The variable domain in full, with the rest retrieved from reference TRBV7-9 and TRBJ2-1, is DTGVSQNPRHKITKRGQNVTFRCDPISEHNRLYWYRQTLGQGPEFLTYFQNEAQLEKSRLLSDRFSAERPKGSFSTLEIQRTEQGDSAMYLCAGGYEQFFGPGTRLTVL.

This clone was picked up many times. J is TRBJ2-1 and V is TRBV10-3; 11 nucleotides agree with TRBD2. V shed 4 bases, J shed 2 bases, and the junction held 4 bases outside the gene matches. The CDR3 consists of 16 residues. Per the germline V gene, CDR1 is ENHRY and CDR2 is SYGVKD. The CDR3 DNA follows: TGTGCCATCAGTGTTTCGGGACTAGCGGCCTACAATGAGCAGTTCTTC. Translation gives CAISVSGLAAYNEQFF.

The rearrangement uses TRBV7-9 and TRBJ1-4, with D possibly matching TRBD1 (6 bases). V shed 1 base and J shed 6 bases, with 12 bases lying between them. The CDR3 contains 15 residues. Per the germline V gene, CDR1 is SEHNR and CDR2 is FQNEAQ (reference sequence). The CDR3, as DNA: TGTGCCAGCAGCTTAGGTCCAGGGGCGGATGAAAAACTGTTTTTT. It yields the protein CASSLGPGADEKLFF.

The rearrangement links TRBV19 to TRBJ2-1; 8 bases fit TRBD1. With 9 bases clipped from V and 8 bases from J, the junction kept 6 bases outside the gene matches. The CDR3 contains 12 residues. The germline gives CDR1 LNHDA, CDR2 SQIVND (reference sequence). CDR3 amino acids: CASRTGLHEQFF. The CDR3 DNA reads as TGTGCCAGCCGGACAGGGCTGCATGAGCAGTTCTTC.

This clone was counted a single time. V usage is TRBV7-9 and J usage is TRBJ1-1; D not resolved. This CDR3 is 14 amino acids long. V was cut by 2 bases and J by 3 bases, with 10 bases left in between. Germline V CDR1 and CDR2: SEHNR, FQNEAQ (reference sequence). The CDR3 protein is CASSLNGVDTEAFF. CDR3 in DNA: TGTGCCAGCAGCTTAAACGGGGTGGACACTGAAGCTTTCTTT.

This clone was counted a few times. The genes are TRBV11-3 and TRBJ1-1, with no clear D. V was pared by 4 bases and J by 4 bases, with 10 bases between. This CDR3 spans 13 amino acids. Germline CDR1 SGHNT, CDR2 YENEEA. The CDR3 loop is CASSSGWGTEAFF. DNA for the CDR3: TGTGCCAGCAGCTCGGGTTGGGGCACTGAAGCTTTCTTT.

V is TRBV4-3 and J is TRBJ2-1; TRBD2 agrees at 11 bases. V was pared by 1 base and J by 8 bases, with 4 bases of the junction left unmatched. This CDR3 region has 15 residues. The germline CDR1 and CDR2 sequences are LGHNA and YSLEER. CDR3 nucleotide sequence: TGCGCCAGCAGCCAAGGGACTAGCGGGTGGGATGAGCAGTTCTTC. This codes for CASSQGTSGWDEQFF.

To note about this clone: This sample also contains other DNA sequences that code for the same CDR3. The rearrangement joins TRBV5-5 to TRBJ1-4, with D tentatively TRBD1 (6 bases). In germline, CDR1 is SGHKS, CDR2 YYEKEE (reference sequence). Between the trimmed V and J ends, which lost 0 bases and 8 bases, there was a span of 14 bases. The CDR3 is made up of 15 amino acids. The CDR3 here is CASSLGQGLMEKLFF. Here the CDR3 DNA reads TGTGCCAGCAGCTTGGGGCAGGGGTTAATGGAAAAACTGTTTTTT.